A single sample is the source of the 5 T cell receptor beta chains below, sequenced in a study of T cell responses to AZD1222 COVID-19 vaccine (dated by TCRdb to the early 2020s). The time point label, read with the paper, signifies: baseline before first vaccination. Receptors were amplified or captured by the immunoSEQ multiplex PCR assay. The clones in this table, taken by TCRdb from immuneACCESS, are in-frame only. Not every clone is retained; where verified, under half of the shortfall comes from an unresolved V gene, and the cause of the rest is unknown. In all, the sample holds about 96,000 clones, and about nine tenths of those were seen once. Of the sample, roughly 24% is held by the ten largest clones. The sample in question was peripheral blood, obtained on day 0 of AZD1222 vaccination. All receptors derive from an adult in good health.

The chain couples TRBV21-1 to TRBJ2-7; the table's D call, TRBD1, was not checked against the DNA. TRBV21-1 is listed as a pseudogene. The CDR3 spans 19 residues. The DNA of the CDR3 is TGTGCCAGCAGCAAAGAATTATCCGGGGACAGGGGGCGCCCCGGCGAGCAGTACTTC. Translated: CASSKELSGDRGRPGEQYF.

The CDR3 coding sequence is TGTGCCACCAGTGCCCCCCGCGGGAGTAACTACGAGCAGTACTTC. The encoded protein is CATSAPRGSNYEQYF. V gene TRBV24-1 combines with J gene TRBJ2-7; TRBD2 matches 7 bases. The CDR3 has 15 residues. V shed 5 bases and J 3 bases; nucleotides not matched to a gene: 9. Looked up from germline, CDR1 is KGHDR and CDR2 is SFDVKD.

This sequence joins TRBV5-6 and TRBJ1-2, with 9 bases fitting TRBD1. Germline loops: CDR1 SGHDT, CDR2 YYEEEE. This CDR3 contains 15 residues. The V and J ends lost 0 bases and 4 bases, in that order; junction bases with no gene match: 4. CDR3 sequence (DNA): TGTGCCAGCAGCTTGGAACCGGGACAGGGCTATGGCTACACCTTC. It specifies CASSLEPGQGYGYTF.

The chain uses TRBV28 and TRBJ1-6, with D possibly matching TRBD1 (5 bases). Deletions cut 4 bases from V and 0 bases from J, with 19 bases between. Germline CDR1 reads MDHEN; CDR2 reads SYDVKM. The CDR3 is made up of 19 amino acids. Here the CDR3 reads CASSSSRGEGSSYNSPLHF. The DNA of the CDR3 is TGTGCCAGCAGTTCTTCCCGTGGGGAGGGGAGCTCCTATAATTCACCCCTCCACTTT. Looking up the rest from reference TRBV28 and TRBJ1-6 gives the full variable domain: DVKVTQSSRYLVKRTGEKVFLECVQDMDHENMFWYRQDPGLGLRLIYFSYDVKMKEKGDIPEGYSVSREKKERFSLILESASTNQTSMYLCASSSSRGEGSSYNSPLHFGNGTRLTVT.

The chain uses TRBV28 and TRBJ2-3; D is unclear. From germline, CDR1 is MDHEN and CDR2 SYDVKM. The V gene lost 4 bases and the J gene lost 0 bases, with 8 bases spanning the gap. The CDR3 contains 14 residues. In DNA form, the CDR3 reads TGTGCCAGCAGTTCCCAACGTAGCACAGATACGCAGTATTTT. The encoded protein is CASSSQRSTDTQYF.